The subject of this entry is one T cell receptor (beta chain). This specimen comes from a study of blood T cell repertoires in COVID-19. In the study overall: T cells, B-cell-depleted T cells, or PBMCs supplied cDNA or gDNA.

The repertoire was sequenced with immunoSEQ multiplex PCR; TCRdb's copy has only in-frame clones and lacks some. The sample includes some 180,000 clones, 79% of them seen just once. Residents of about 25 US areas, aged about 18 to 89 years, made up the participants. Participants reported their clinical history, and cohort assignment relied on those reports. The CDR3 length is 15 residues. V was cut by 8 bases and J by 0 bases, with 14 bases left in between. The germline gives CDR1 MDHEN, CDR2 SYDVKM. Sequences were obtained from PBMCs or T cells enriched from blood (not recorded which). The sequence was obtained from a woman aged 70 to 79 in a cohort exposed to, infected with or recovered from COVID-19 (not recorded which). The chain links TRBV28 to TRBJ1-3; no firm D call. The CDR3 protein is CASHNPGLSGNTIYF. The CDR3 DNA reads as TGTGCCAGCCATAACCCAGGCCTCTCTGGAAACACCATATATTTT.